This T cell receptor (beta chain) was sequenced during a study of T-cell reconstitution after alpha-beta-depleted transplantation in children. This sample's TCRbeta library carried unique molecular identifier barcodes. In TCRdb, the PCR reads were re-called with MiXCR into one record per CDR3 protein. This repertoire shows 350,000 to 500,000 distinct CDR3 sequences, around two fifths found once; its top ten account for around a quarter. Details on this clonotype: Antigen specificity is unknown.

Study conclusions and caveats: From newly produced T cells came most of the T-cell counts and diversity one year after transplant. High day-60 TCRbeta diversity in some patients came from surviving recipient T cells and thymic progenitors. Expanded clones from the graft, numbering several hundred, reportedly supplied alpha-beta T cells about two months after transplant.

This CDR3 spans 17 amino acids. The germline gives CDR1 DFQATT, CDR2 SNEGSKA (reference sequence). J lost 4 bases, V lost 2 bases, and 14 bases had no gene match. The rearrangement uses TRBV20-1 and TRBJ2-1; 7 bases fit TRBD2. The origin of this receptor is a girl aged 2 to 10 with aplastic anemia, due to receive a stem cell transplant. Here the sequenced sample was PBMCs, taken before TCRalphabeta/CD19-depleted stem cell transplant. The CDR3 reads CSARSPYGGSKYNEQFF. The CDR3 nucleotides read TGCAGTGCTAGATCTCCGTATGGCGGGAGTAAGTACAATGAGCAGTTCTTC.